This T cell receptor beta chain was sequenced during a study of T cells in Graves' hyperthyroidism and ophthalmopathy. Study-wide context: Before treatment of any kind, peripheral blood was taken at initial diagnosis.

From RNA transcripts, TCR beta CDR3 regions were amplified. The TCR CDR3 first-round RT-PCR relied on the HTBI primer set. MiXCR, run by TCRdb on the multiplex PCR reads, gives a single entry per CDR3 protein. The repertoire has over 200,000 distinct CDR3 sequences, less than 15% of them found once; the top ten carry about an eighth. Around 10 ml of fresh peripheral blood supplied the PBMCs. In this sample, this clonotype turned up many times. This clonotype was sampled from a woman aged 40 to 50 with Graves' hyperthyroidism that later progressed to Graves' ophthalmopathy. Sequenced sample: blood.

Here the CDR3 reads CASSNRASGSYEQYF. The CDR3 bases are TGTGCCAGCAGTAATAGGGCTAGCGGCTCCTACGAGCAGTACTTC. This sequence joins TRBV6-1 and TRBJ2-7, with 7 bases lining up with TRBD2. CDR3 length: 15 residues. Germline V gene sequence: CDR1 MNHNS, CDR2 SASEGT. Germline trimming cut 5 bases from V and 0 bases from J; bases unmatched to any gene: 7.